This TCR beta chain was sequenced during a study of T cell responses to AZD1222 COVID-19 vaccine. Study-wide findings and caveats: Seropositive status at baseline applied to only 6 or 7 AZD1222 recipients.

Comments on this clone: Its matching antigen is unknown.

The repertoire was sequenced with immunoSEQ multiplex PCR; TCRdb's copy has only in-frame clones and lacks some. This table holds about 97,000 clones, 80% to 90% found once. The V gene's germline CDR1 is SGHKS and CDR2 YYEKEE (reference sequence). The CDR3 runs 13 residues. Trimming at V came to 3 bases and at J to 4 bases, leaving 2 bases not matched to a gene. This sequence originates from an adult in good health. The sample consisted of peripheral blood, taken on day 0 of AZD1222 vaccination. J is TRBJ1-2 and V is TRBV5-5; 8 nucleotides line up with TRBD1. CDR3 bases: TGTGCCAGCAGCTCAGGGGGCTCCTATGGCTACACCTTC. It translates to CASSSGGSYGYTF.